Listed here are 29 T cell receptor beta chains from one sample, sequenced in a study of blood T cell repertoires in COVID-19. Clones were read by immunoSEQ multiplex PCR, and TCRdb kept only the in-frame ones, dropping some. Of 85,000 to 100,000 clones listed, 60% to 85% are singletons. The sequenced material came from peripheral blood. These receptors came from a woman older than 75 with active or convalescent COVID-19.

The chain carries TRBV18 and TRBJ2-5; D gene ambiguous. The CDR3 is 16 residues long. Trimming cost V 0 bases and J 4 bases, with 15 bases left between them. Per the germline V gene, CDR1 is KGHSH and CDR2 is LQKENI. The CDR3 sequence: CASSPPEAPSGETQYF. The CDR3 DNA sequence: TGTGCCAGCTCACCACCAGAGGCCCCGTCGGGAGAGACCCAGTACTTC.

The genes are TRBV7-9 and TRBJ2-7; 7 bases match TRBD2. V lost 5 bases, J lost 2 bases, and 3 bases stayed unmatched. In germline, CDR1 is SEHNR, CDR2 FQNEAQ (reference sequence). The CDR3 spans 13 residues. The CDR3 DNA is TGTGCCAGCAGCCGCGGGAGCGCCTACGAGCAGTACTTC. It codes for CASSRGSAYEQYF.

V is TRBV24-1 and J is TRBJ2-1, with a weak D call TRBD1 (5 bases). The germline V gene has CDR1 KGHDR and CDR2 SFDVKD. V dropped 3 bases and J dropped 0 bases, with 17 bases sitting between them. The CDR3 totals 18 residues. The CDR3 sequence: CATSDIAGRDSSYNEQFF. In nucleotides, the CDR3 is TGTGCCACCAGTGATATAGCCGGAAGAGACAGCTCCTACAATGAGCAGTTCTTC.

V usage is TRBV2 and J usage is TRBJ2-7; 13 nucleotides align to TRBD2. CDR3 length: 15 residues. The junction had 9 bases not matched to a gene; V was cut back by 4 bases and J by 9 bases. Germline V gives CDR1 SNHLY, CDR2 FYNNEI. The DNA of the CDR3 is TGTGCCAGCAGTGCTGGGACTAGCGGGGTTTCCGCGCAGTACTTC. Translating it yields CASSAGTSGVSAQYF.

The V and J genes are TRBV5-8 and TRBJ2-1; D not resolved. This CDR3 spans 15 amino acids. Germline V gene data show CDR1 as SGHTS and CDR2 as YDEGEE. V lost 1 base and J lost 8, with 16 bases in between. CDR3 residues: CASSLRSSDPYEQFF. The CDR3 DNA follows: TGTGCCAGCAGCTTGAGATCAAGCGACCCCTATGAGCAGTTCTTC.

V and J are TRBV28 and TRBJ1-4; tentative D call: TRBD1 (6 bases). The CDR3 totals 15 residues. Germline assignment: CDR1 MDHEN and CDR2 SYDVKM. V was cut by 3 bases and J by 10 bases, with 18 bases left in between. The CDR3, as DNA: TGTGCCAGCAGTTTCGTGACAGGACGCTCCACAAAACTGTTTTTT. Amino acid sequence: CASSFVTGRSTKLFF.

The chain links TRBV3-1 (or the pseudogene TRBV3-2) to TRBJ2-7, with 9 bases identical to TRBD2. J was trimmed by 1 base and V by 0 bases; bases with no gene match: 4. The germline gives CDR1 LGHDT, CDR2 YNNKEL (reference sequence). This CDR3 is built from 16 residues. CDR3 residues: CASSQDLLAGSYEQYF. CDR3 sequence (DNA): TGTGCCAGCAGCCAAGATCTCCTAGCGGGGTCCTACGAGCAGTACTTC.

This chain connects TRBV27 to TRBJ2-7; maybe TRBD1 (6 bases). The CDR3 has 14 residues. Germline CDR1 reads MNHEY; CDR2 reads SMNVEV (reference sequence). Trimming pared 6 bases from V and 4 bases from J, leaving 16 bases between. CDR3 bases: TGTGCCAGCAGCCGCGGACAGTCTCCATACGAGCAGTACTTC. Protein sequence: CASSRGQSPYEQYF.

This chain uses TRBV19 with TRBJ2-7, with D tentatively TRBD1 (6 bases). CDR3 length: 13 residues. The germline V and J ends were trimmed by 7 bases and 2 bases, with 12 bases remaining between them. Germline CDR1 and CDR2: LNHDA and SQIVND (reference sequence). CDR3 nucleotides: TGTGCCAGTAAGGAGACAGGACCCTACGAGCAGTACTTC. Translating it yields CASKETGPYEQYF.

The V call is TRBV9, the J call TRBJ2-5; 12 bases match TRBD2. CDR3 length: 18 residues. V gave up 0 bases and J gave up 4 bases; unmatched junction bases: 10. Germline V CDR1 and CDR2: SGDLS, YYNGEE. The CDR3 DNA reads TGTGCCAGCAGCGTAGGCGTGGCTAGCGGGGGGGCTCGAGAGACCCAGTACTTC. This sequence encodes CASSVGVASGGARETQYF.

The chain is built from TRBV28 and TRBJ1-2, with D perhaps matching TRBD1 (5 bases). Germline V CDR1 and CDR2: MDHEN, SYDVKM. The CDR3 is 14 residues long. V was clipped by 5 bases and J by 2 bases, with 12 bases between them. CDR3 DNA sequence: TGTGCCAGCAGTGTCGTGGGGGGAAACTATGGCTACACCTTC. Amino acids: CASSVVGGNYGYTF.

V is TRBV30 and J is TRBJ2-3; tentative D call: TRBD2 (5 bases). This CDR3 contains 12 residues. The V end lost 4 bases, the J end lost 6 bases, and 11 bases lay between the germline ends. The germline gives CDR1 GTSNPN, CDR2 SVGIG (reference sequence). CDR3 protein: CAWTVGLDTQYF. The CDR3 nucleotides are TGTGCCTGGACGGTTGGACTTGATACGCAGTATTTT.

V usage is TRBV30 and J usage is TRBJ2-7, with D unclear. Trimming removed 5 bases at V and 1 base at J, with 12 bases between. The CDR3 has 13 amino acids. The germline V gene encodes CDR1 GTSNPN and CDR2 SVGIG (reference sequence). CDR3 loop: CAWWAGGSYEQYF. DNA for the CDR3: TGTGCCTGGTGGGCTGGTGGATCCTACGAGCAGTACTTC.

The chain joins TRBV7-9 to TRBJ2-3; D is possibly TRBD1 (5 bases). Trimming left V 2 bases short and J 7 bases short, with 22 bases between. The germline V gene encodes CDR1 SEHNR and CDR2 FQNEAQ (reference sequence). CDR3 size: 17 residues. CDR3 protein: CASSLYPRVETSHTQYF. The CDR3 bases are TGTGCCAGCAGCTTATACCCCAGGGTTGAAACCTCACATACGCAGTATTTT.

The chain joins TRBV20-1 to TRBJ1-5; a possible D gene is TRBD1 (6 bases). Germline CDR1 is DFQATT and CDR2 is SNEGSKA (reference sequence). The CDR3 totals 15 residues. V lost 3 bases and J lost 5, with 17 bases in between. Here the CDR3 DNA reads TGCAGTGCTAGTAAGGGACAACTACCTCATCAGCCCCAGCATTTT. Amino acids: CSASKGQLPHQPQHF.

The CDR3 DNA follows: TGTGCCAGCAGCGTAGCTACGGAGGGGAATCTGTTTTTT. This encodes CASSVATEGNLFF. The chain employs TRBV9 and TRBJ1-4; weak D call: TRBD1 (5 bases). V was cut by 0 bases and J by 14 bases, with 14 bases left in between. The CDR3 is 13 residues long. CDR1 is SGDLS, CDR2 YYNGEE, per germline.

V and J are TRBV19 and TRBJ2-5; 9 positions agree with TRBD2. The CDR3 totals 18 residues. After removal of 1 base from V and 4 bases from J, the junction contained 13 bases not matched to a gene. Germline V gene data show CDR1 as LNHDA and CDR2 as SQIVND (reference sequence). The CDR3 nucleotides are TGTGCCAGTAGTATAGTCCTAGCGGGAAGGGGCCGGTTAGAGACCCAGTACTTC. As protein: CASSIVLAGRGRLETQYF.

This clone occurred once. In DNA, the CDR3 is TGTGCCAGCACCCCCATGGGAGCGAGAGAAGCTTTCTTT. Residues: CASTPMGAREAFF. This chain uses TRBV6-5 with TRBJ1-1; D gene uncertain. The CDR3 has 13 residues. CDR1 is MNHEY, CDR2 SVGAGI, per germline. Between the trimmed V and J ends, which lost 7 bases and 8 bases, there was a span of 17 bases.

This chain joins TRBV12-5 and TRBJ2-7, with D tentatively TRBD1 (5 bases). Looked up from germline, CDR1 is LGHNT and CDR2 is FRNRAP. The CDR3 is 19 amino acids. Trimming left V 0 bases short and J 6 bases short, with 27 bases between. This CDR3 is CASGLVTRSKGRGCCEQYF. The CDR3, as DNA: TGTGCTAGTGGTTTGGTAACCCGGAGCAAAGGAAGGGGTTGCTGCGAGCAGTACTTC.

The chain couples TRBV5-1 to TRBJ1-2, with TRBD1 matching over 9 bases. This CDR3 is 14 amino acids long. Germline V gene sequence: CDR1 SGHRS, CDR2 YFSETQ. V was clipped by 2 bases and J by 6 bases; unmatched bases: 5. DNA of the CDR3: TGCGCCAGCAGCTTAAACCGGGACAGGGATGGCTACACCTTC. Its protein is CASSLNRDRDGYTF.

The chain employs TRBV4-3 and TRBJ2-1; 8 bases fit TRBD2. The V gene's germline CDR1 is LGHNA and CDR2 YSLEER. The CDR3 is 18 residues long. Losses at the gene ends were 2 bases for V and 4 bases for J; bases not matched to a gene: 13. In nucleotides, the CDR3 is TGCGCCAGCAGCCAAAGGCCCTCTTCCGCGGGAGGTTACAATGAGCAGTTCTTC. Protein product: CASSQRPSSAGGYNEQFF.

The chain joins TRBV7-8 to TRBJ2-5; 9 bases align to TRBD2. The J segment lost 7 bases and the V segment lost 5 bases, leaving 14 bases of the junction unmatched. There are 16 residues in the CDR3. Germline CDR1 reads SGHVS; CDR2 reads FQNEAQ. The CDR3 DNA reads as TGTGCCAGCAGCGCCTCACTAGCGGGTGGGGTTAGGACCCAGTACTTC. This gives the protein CASSASLAGGVRTQYF. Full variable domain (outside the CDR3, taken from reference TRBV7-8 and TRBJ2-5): GAGVSQSPRYKVAKRGQDVALRCDPISGHVSLFWYQQALGQGPEFLTYFQNEAQLDKSGLPSDRFFAERPEGSVSTLKIQRTQQEDSAVYLCASSASLAGGVRTQYFGPGTRLLVL.

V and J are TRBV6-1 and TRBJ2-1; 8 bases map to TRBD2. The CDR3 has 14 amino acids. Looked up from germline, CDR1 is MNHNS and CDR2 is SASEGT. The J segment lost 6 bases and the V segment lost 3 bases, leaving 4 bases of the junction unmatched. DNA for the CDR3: TGTGCCAGCAGTGAGAGCGGGAGCAGCAATGAGCAGTTCTTC. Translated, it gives CASSESGSSNEQFF.

The DNA of the CDR3 is TGTGCCAGCAGTTACTCAGGGGATCAGCCCCAGCATTTT. Translation: CASSYSGDQPQHF. V and J are TRBV6-5 and TRBJ1-5; D perhaps matches TRBD1 (5 bases). V dropped 0 bases and J dropped 5 bases, with 5 bases sitting between them. The CDR3 spans 13 residues. CDR1 and CDR2 (germline): MNHEY, SVGAGI.

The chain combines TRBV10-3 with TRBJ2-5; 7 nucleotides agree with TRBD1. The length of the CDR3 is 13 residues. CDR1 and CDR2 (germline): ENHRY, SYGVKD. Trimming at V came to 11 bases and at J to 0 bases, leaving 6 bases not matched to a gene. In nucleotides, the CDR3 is TGTGCCGTGCGCCAGGGGGACCAAGAGACCCAGTACTTC. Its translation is CAVRQGDQETQYF.

This chain's CDR3 is CATSGSTDTQYF. The CDR3 DNA follows: TGTGCCACTAGCGGGAGCACAGATACGCAGTATTTT. J is TRBJ2-3 and V is TRBV10-3; 8 bases match TRBD2. Germline V CDR1 and CDR2: ENHRY, SYGVKD. The CDR3 covers 12 residues. V dropped 10 bases and J dropped 0; count of bases not matched to a gene: 0.

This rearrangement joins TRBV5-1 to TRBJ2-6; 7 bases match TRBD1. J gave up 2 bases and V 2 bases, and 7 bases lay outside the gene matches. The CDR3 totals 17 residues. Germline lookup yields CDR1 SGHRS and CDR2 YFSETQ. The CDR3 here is CASSFASTGTGANVLTF. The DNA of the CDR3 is TGCGCCAGCAGCTTCGCCTCGACAGGGACTGGGGCCAACGTCCTGACTTTC.

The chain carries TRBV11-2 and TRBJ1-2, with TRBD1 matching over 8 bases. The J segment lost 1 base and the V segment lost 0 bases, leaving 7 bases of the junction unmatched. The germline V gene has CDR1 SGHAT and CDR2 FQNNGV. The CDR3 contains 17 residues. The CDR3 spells CASSLDLDRAFNYGYTF. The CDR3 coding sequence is TGTGCCAGCAGCTTAGACCTGGACAGGGCTTTTAACTATGGCTACACCTTC.

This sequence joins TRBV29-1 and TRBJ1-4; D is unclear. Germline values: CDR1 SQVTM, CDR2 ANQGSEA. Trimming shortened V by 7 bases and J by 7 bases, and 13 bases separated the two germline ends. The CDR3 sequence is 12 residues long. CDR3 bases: TGCAGCGGATCCCATAGTGGTGAAAAACTGTTTTTT. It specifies CSGSHSGEKLFF.